This entry lists 3 T cell receptor beta chains sequenced from one sample in a study of T-cell reconstitution after alpha-beta-depleted transplantation in children listed by TCRdb under 2016. The library was obtained by PCR. Data came from an Illumina HiSeq 2500. To normalize quantification of the TCRbeta repertoire, the TCR libraries were built with molecular barcoding that relied on unique molecular identifiers. TCRdb ran its own pipeline on the public reads, namely fastp trimming at Q25 and MiXCR clone calling, and kept in-frame beta chains. Each entry is one CDR3 protein sequence, shown with its most common DNA and genes. The sample records 350,000 to 400,000 distinct CDR3 sequences, about a fifth of which are singletons. The leading ten clones occupy about 3.8% of the sample. Sequencing was performed on PBMCs from the stem cell graft donor, taken from the stem cell graft. The receptors were gathered from a human donor who donated a stem cell graft to a child with acute myeloid leukemia.

This clonotype was observed at least ten times. The chain has TRBV29-1 and TRBJ1-4; D gene ambiguous. The germline gives CDR1 SQVTM, CDR2 ANQGSEA. Trimming cost V 7 bases and J 7 bases, with 16 bases left between them. The CDR3 loop spans 13 amino acids. The CDR3 sequence: CSAIAESSEKLFF. CDR3 nucleotide sequence: TGCAGCGCCATTGCCGAATCGAGTGAAAAACTGTTTTTT. Complete variable domain (other parts from reference TRBV29-1 and TRBJ1-4): SAVISQKPSRDICQRGTSLTIQCQVDSQVTMMFWYRQQPGQSLTLIATANQGSEATYESGFVIDKFPISRPNLTFSTLTVSNMSPEDSSIYLCSAIAESSEKLFFGSGTQLSVL.

This clonotype has a count of ten or more. The chain has TRBV6-1 and TRBJ2-2, with 8 bases lining up with TRBD2. Germline V gene sequence: CDR1 MNHNS, CDR2 SASEGT. The junction had 6 bases not matched to a gene; V was cut back by 4 bases and J by 5 bases. The CDR3 is made up of 15 amino acids. The CDR3 spells CASSGTGGETGELFF. CDR3 nucleotides: TGTGCCAGCAGTGGAACGGGGGGGGAGACCGGGGAGCTGTTTTTT.

Note on this clonotype: A single base separates this from a much larger clone, so it may be a read error. This chain uses TRBV3-1 with TRBJ2-1; no clear D gene. The CDR3 consists of 16 residues. Germline values: CDR1 LGHDT, CDR2 YNNKEL (reference sequence). CDR3 region: CACSQVAESSYNEQFF. The CDR3 region has the DNA TGTGCCTGCAGCCAAGTAGCCGAGAGCTCCTACAATGAGCAGTTCTTC.